Listed below are T cell receptor beta chains from one sample, sequenced in a study of T cells after yellow fever vaccination. TCRdb reprocessed the 5' RACE reads with MiXCR, giving one entry per CDR3 protein. The repertoire holds under 200,000 distinct CDR3 sequences, with 9.5% to 11% as singletons. This specimen was CD8+ T cells sorted from PBMCs, taken 15 days after the yellow fever booster vaccination. The receptors here all came from a man in his late teens or twenties who received the YFV17D yellow fever vaccine. Both conserved end residues are part of each CDR3. D genes are given only for firm matches. Expanded clones get a size class; other rows say once, few or many, or leave the size out.

V: TRBV4-1; D: TRBD2; J: TRBJ2-7; size: -; DNA: TGCGCCAGCAGCCCTGGGGGGGGTACAAGCTCCTACGAGCAGTACTTC; CDR3: CASSPGGGTSSYEQYF
V: TRBV7-9; D: -; J: TRBJ1-6; size: many; DNA: TGTGCCAGCAGCTTAACAGGCGTCTCCTATAATTCACCCCTCCACTTT; CDR3: CASSLTGVSYNSPLHF
V: TRBV7-2; D: -; J: TRBJ2-7; size: many; DNA: TGTGCCAGCAGCCCCCATAGGGGAGGCGAGCAGTACTTC; CDR3: CASSPHRGGEQYF
V: TRBV7-8; D: TRBD2; J: TRBJ2-1; size: -; DNA: TGTGCCAGCAGCTTATCCCGCGGGGGGGCCAGGGAGCAGTTCTTC; CDR3: CASSLSRGGAREQFF
V: TRBV6-6; D: -; J: TRBJ2-7; size: -; DNA: TGTGCCAGCAGTTACTCGATAGATACAGGGTCCCACGAGCAGTACTTC; CDR3: CASSYSIDTGSHEQYF
V: TRBV7-2; D: -; J: TRBJ1-3; size: -; DNA: TGTGCCAGCAGCTTTCAGTTACGATCTGGAAACACCATATATTTT; CDR3: CASSFQLRSGNTIYF
V: TRBV5-1; D: -; J: TRBJ1-1; size: many; DNA: TGCGCCAGCAGCTTGGCCGGGGCGAACACTGAAGCTTTCTTT; CDR3: CASSLAGANTEAFF
V: TRBV15; D: TRBD1; J: TRBJ2-5; size: -; DNA: TGTGCCACCAGCAGAGGACGGGACAGGGGGAGTCGCGAAGAGACCCAGTACTTC; CDR3: CATSRGRDRGSREETQYF
V: TRBV25-1; D: -; J: TRBJ1-1; size: -; DNA: TGTGCCAGCAGCGATCTTGGGGGTATTGAAGCTTTCTTT; CDR3: CASSDLGGIEAFF
V: TRBV6-6; D: TRBD1; J: TRBJ1-5; size: few; DNA: TGTGCCAGCAGTTACTCGAACAGGGGGAGGGGTCAGCCCCAGCATTTT; CDR3: CASSYSNRGRGQPQHF
V: TRBV25-1; D: -; J: TRBJ1-1; size: -; DNA: TGTGCCAGCAGTGAATTTGTAGGCGGCGGACTCGAGAACACTGAAGCTTTCTTT; CDR3: CASSEFVGGGLENTEAFF
V: TRBV6-6; D: -; J: TRBJ2-7; size: few; DNA: TGTGCCAGTCTCCCCCCTGGGAGACCATTCTACGAGCAGTACTTC; CDR3: CASLPPGRPFYEQYF
V: TRBV27; D: -; J: TRBJ1-3; size: -; DNA: TGTGCCAGCAGTCTCCATGGGGGGTTATACGGAAACACCATATATTTT; CDR3: CASSLHGGLYGNTIYF